What follows are 13 T cell receptor beta chains derived from one specimen sequenced in a study of beta chain features in type 1 diabetes. Sequencing targeted expressed TCRB transcripts, as all isolated RNA had been reverse transcribed. Produced via immunoSEQ multiplex PCR; TCRdb's table is partial and in-frame only. Of about 250,000 clones in the sample, over 12% were seen once. Sequencing was carried out using naive CD4+ T cells from blood. The receptors originated from a woman between 40 and 50 years old in good health.

This clone has more than one count but fewer than ten. This sequence joins TRBV7-9 and TRBJ1-1, with 7 bases that match TRBD1. The V gene end was trimmed by 1 base and the J gene end by 6 bases; junction bases not matched to a gene: 8. Germline V gene data show CDR1 as SEHNR and CDR2 as FQNEAQ (reference sequence). There are 15 residues in the CDR3. This CDR3 reads CASSLVRQGRSEAFF. CDR3 nucleotide sequence: TGTGCCAGCAGCTTAGTGCGACAGGGTCGGTCTGAAGCTTTCTTT.

The genes are TRBV5-4 and TRBJ1-1, with a weak D call TRBD1 (6 bases). The CDR3 consists of 14 residues. Germline CDR1 and CDR2: SGHNT and YYREEE (reference sequence). Trimming shortened V by 3 bases and J by 3 bases, and 12 bases separated the two germline ends. The CDR3 DNA reads as TGTGCCAGCAGCTCGGCCTCAGGGGACACTGAAGCTTTCTTT. This sequence encodes CASSSASGDTEAFF.

This clone was counted ten times or more. This chain joins TRBV5-1 and TRBJ2-5; D not certain. Deletions cut 4 bases from V and 5 bases from J, with 12 bases between. Germline assignment: CDR1 SGHRS and CDR2 YFSETQ. CDR3 size: 13 residues. This CDR3 reads CASSVDLRETQYF. The DNA of the CDR3 is TGCGCCAGCAGCGTGGACCTCCGGGAGACCCAGTACTTC.

Only a few counts were recorded for this clone. Written as DNA, the CDR3 is TGTGCCAGTAGTACCCCGACAGTTCCTAGCACAGATACGCAGTATTTT. This sequence encodes CASSTPTVPSTDTQYF. The chain employs TRBV19 and TRBJ2-3, with D possibly TRBD1 on 5 matching bases. Germline V gives CDR1 LNHDA, CDR2 SQIVND (reference sequence). The CDR3 has 16 amino acids. The ends were cut back, 4 bases at V and 0 bases at J, with 14 bases in the middle.

The chain couples TRBV27 to TRBJ1-5, with D unresolved. V was pared by 4 bases and J by 0 bases, with 10 bases between. Germline values: CDR1 MNHEY, CDR2 SMNVEV (reference sequence). The CDR3 is 15 amino acids. CDR3 protein: CASSSEGYSNQPQHF. The CDR3 region has the DNA TGTGCCAGCAGTTCCGAGGGCTATAGCAATCAGCCCCAGCATTTT.

This clone was counted only a few times. The rearrangement links TRBV19 to TRBJ2-1; TRBD2 matches 13 bases. The germline gives CDR1 LNHDA, CDR2 SQIVND (reference sequence). V shed 4 bases and J 8 bases; nucleotides not matched to a gene: 5. The CDR3 is made up of 15 amino acids. For the CDR3, the DNA is TGTGCCAGTAGTACCTTACTAGCGGGGGGGCATGAGCAGTTCTTC. This sequence encodes CASSTLLAGGHEQFF.

The chain employs TRBV2 and TRBJ1-1; 9 bases are a match to TRBD1. The CDR3 totals 14 residues. Germline V gene lookup returns CDR1 SNHLY and CDR2 FYNNEI. Trimming removed 6 bases from V and 6 bases from J; junction bases left unmatched: 8. CDR3 sequence reads: CASRGIDRGAEAFF. CDR3 DNA sequence: TGTGCCAGCAGGGGGATCGACAGGGGGGCTGAAGCTTTCTTT.

This clone was found a few times. CDR3 sequence reads: CASVRRGHNEKLFF. The DNA for the CDR3 is TGTGCCAGCGTGAGACGGGGACATAATGAAAAACTGTTTTTT. V usage is TRBV2 and J usage is TRBJ1-4; the D gene is possibly TRBD1 (6 bases). V was clipped by 8 bases and J by 4 bases, with 14 bases between them. CDR3 length: 14 residues. The germline V gene encodes CDR1 SNHLY and CDR2 FYNNEI.

V gene TRBV6-1 combines with J gene TRBJ1-2; D is uncertain. This CDR3 is built from 14 residues. The germline V and J ends were trimmed by 4 bases and 3 bases, with 12 bases remaining between them. CDR1 and CDR2 from the germline V gene are MNHNS and SASEGT. The CDR3: CASSVTGSDYGYTF. Written as DNA, the CDR3 is TGTGCCAGCAGTGTTACCGGGAGCGACTATGGCTACACCTTC.

This clone showed up just a few times. This chain joins TRBV5-1 and TRBJ2-3, with D perhaps matching TRBD2 (7 bases). CDR1 SGHRS and CDR2 YFSETQ come from the germline V gene. Between the trimmed V and J ends, which lost 7 bases and 2 bases, there was a span of 17 bases. This CDR3 contains 15 residues. The CDR3 is CASSPAGAITDTQYF. CDR3 coding DNA: TGCGCCAGCTCCCCCGCGGGGGCCATCACAGATACGCAGTATTTT.

The gene calls are TRBV9 and TRBJ1-3; no definite D call. Trimming left V 0 bases short and J 2 bases short, with 9 bases between. Per germline, CDR1 SGDLS and CDR2 YYNGEE. There are 15 residues in the CDR3. The CDR3 loop reads CASSVGGAAGNTIYF. As DNA, the CDR3 is TGTGCCAGCAGCGTAGGAGGTGCGGCTGGAAACACCATATATTTT.

Note on this clone: Different DNA sequences within this sample yield the same CDR3. The rearrangement links TRBV11-2 to TRBJ2-7, with 7 bases matching TRBD1. The germline V gene encodes CDR1 SGHAT and CDR2 FQNNGV. The CDR3 has 15 residues. V trimming: 3 bases; J trimming: 0 bases; junction bases outside the gene matches: 5. DNA for the CDR3: TGTGCCAGCAGCTTGACGGGACAGTCCTCCTACGAGCAGTACTTC. As protein: CASSLTGQSSYEQYF.

The J gene is TRBJ2-3, the V gene TRBV7-7; 10 nucleotides match TRBD1. The CDR3 consists of 15 residues. Germline assignment: CDR1 SSHAT and CDR2 FNYEAQ (reference sequence). CDR3 residues: CASAPGTGDTDTQYF. DNA of the CDR3: TGTGCTAGCGCGCCCGGGACAGGGGACACAGATACGCAGTATTTT. Together with reference TRBV7-7 and TRBJ2-3, the CDR3 gives the full variable domain: GAGVSQSPRYKVTKRGQDVTLRCDPISSHATLYWYQQALGQGPEFLTYFNYEAQPDKSGLPSDRFSAERPEGSISTLTIQRTEQRDSAMYRCASAPGTGDTDTQYFGPGTRLTVL.